A selection of T cell receptor beta chains follows, all from one sample in a study of control samples from healthy donors and cancer patients. Assay used: immunoSEQ multiplex PCR; TCRdb lists only in-frame clones, some missing. The sample includes 150,000 or so clones, approximately 94% of them seen just once. Sequencing was carried out using blood. These receptor sequences come from a man aged 18-30 years in good health. Both conserved end residues are part of each CDR3. A D gene is named only where the DNA matches it firmly. Clone size is not always given. Where it is, it says once, few, many or a class for expanded clones.

CDR3 DNA,CDR3 protein,J gene,clone size,V gene,D gene
TGCGCCAGCAGCCAAGGAAAAAACACCATATATTTT,CASSQGKNTIYF,TRBJ1-3,once,TRBV4-1,.
TGTGCCAGTAGTATCGTCTCGGCTAGCGGCTACGAGCAGTACTTC,CASSIVSASGYEQYF,TRBJ2-7,.,TRBV19,TRBD2
TGTGCCAGCAGACGGACAGAGTATAGCAATCAGCCCCAGCATTTT,CASRRTEYSNQPQHF,TRBJ1-5,.,TRBV6-5,.
TGTGCCAGCAGCTTAGCGAGCCGACAGGACCCTCTCTACAATGAGCAGTTCTTC,CASSLASRQDPLYNEQFF,TRBJ2-1,.,TRBV7-8,.
TGTGCTAGTGGCGAAATGGTGGGGTTAAGGGGAACTGAAGCTTTCTTT,CASGEMVGLRGTEAFF,TRBJ1-1,.,TRBV12-5,.
TGTGCCAGCAGCCAAGACAGCTCTGGGGCCAACGTCCTGACTTTC,CASSQDSSGANVLTF,TRBJ2-6,.,TRBV4-2,.
TGTGCCAGCAGCAAAGCGCTGAGGGGGCGAGGTGGCTACACCTTC,CASSKALRGRGGYTF,TRBJ1-2,.,TRBV21-1,.
TGTGCCAGCAGCCGGGACCCCCAAGAGACCCAGTACTTC,CASSRDPQETQYF,TRBJ2-5,.,TRBV7-9,.
TGCGCCAGCAGCTTGGCCCAGGGGAGCTCCTACGAGCAGTACTTC,CASSLAQGSSYEQYF,TRBJ2-7,.,TRBV5-1,.
TGTGCCAGCAGTTTAGAGGGGGGAGTGGGAGCTTTCTTT,CASSLEGGVGAFF,TRBJ1-1,.,TRBV28,.
TGTGCCAGCAGCGGCGGACAGTTTAACACTGAAGCTTTCTTT,CASSGGQFNTEAFF,TRBJ1-1,.,TRBV6-4,.
TGTGCCAGTAGTTTTGCAGCTGGGGATAATTCACCCCTCCACTTT,CASSFAAGDNSPLHF,TRBJ1-6,.,TRBV19,.
TGTGCCAGCAGTTACTCCAGGGGTGCGAATCAGCCCCAGCATTTT,CASSYSRGANQPQHF,TRBJ1-5,.,TRBV6-5,.
TGTGCCAGCAGCCGACCGAGGGTTGAGCTTGGTCATCAAGAGACCCAGTACTTC,CASSRPRVELGHQETQYF,TRBJ2-5,.,TRBV7-9,.
TGTGCCAGCAGCCGAGCCGGACAGGGGACCTACGAGCAGTACTTC,CASSRAGQGTYEQYF,TRBJ2-7,.,TRBV6-2/TRBV6-3,TRBD1
TGCGCCAGCAGCTTGAGACAGAGTGGGGCCAACGTCCTGACTTTC,CASSLRQSGANVLTF,TRBJ2-6,.,TRBV5-1,.
TGCGCCAGCAGCCAAGCCGTGGGACGGACCAATGAAAAACTGTTTTTT,CASSQAVGRTNEKLFF,TRBJ1-4,.,TRBV4-3,.
TGTGCCAGCAGCTTGGGTATGGGGTATGAAAATTCACCCCTCCACTTT,CASSLGMGYENSPLHF,TRBJ1-6,.,TRBV5-6,.
TGCAGCGTGGCGGGGGGGCCTTCTTGGAATGAGCAGTTCTTC,CSVAGGPSWNEQFF,TRBJ2-1,.,TRBV29-1,TRBD2
TGTGCCACCAGTGGACAGTATAGCAATCAGCCCCAGCATTTT,CATSGQYSNQPQHF,TRBJ1-5,.,TRBV24-1,.
TGTGCCAGCCGGGACAGGCCCACAGATACGCAGTATTTT,CASRDRPTDTQYF,TRBJ2-3,.,TRBV2,TRBD1
TGCGCCAGCAGCTCTGTAGCGGGAGGGCGTGCAGATACGCAGTATTTT,CASSSVAGGRADTQYF,TRBJ2-3,.,TRBV5-1,TRBD2
TGTGCCAGCAGTTACTCGCCAGGGGGCAATGTCGGGGAGCTGTTTTTT,CASSYSPGGNVGELFF,TRBJ2-2,.,TRBV6-5,TRBD1
TGTGCCTGGAGTGTCGGGCGGGTCAATGAGCAGTTCTTC,CAWSVGRVNEQFF,TRBJ2-1,.,TRBV30,.
TGTGCCAGCAGCCACGGTGAGGCAAGGGGGACTGAAGCTTTCTTT,CASSHGEARGTEAFF,TRBJ1-1,.,TRBV11-2,.
TGTGCCATCAGTGAGTCGAGTGCGGGGACCACAGATACGCAGTATTTT,CAISESSAGTTDTQYF,TRBJ2-3,.,TRBV10-3,.
TGTGCCAGCAGCTCGAGGGGAGCAGAGACCCAGTACTTC,CASSSRGAETQYF,TRBJ2-5,many,TRBV7-2,.
TGCAGTGCCGACGAAGATACGCAGTATTTT,CSADEDTQYF,TRBJ2-3,.,TRBV20-1,.
TGTGCCAGTAGTTCCTCCGGGAGGGAAAAACTGTTTTTT,CASSSSGREKLFF,TRBJ1-4,.,TRBV19,.
TGTGCCAGCAGTGAAGTGGAGACCCAGTACTTC,CASSEVETQYF,TRBJ2-5,.,TRBV6-1,.
TGTGCCAGCAGTACAGGGGTGAGCAATCAGCCCCAGCATTTT,CASSTGVSNQPQHF,TRBJ1-5,.,TRBV2,TRBD1
TGTGCCAGCAGCTTGATCGCCTACGAGCAGTACTTC,CASSLIAYEQYF,TRBJ2-7,once,TRBV7-9,.
TGCGCCAGCAGCCAAGAGCCAAGGAGGCAAACTGAAGCTTTCTTT,CASSQEPRRQTEAFF,TRBJ1-1,.,TRBV4-1,.
TGCAGCGTTGTGGGTGAGCGCGCGGGCTACACCTTC,CSVVGERAGYTF,TRBJ1-2,once,TRBV29-1,.
TGTGCCAGTAGTATATATGGACAGGGATCAGGCACAGATACGCAGTATTTT,CASSIYGQGSGTDTQYF,TRBJ2-3,.,TRBV19,TRBD1
TGTGCCAGCAGCGGGGGTGGGACAGGTGAATCTGGGACCCAGTACTTC,CASSGGGTGESGTQYF,TRBJ2-5,.,TRBV9,TRBD1
TGTGCCAGCAGCCAGGGGGGACAGTCCTATGGCTACACCTTC,CASSQGGQSYGYTF,TRBJ1-2,.,TRBV3-1/TRBV3-2,TRBD1
TGTGCCAGCAGCTCGGACAGGGGAGGGGATACGCAGTATTTT,CASSSDRGGDTQYF,TRBJ2-3,.,TRBV11-2,TRBD1
TGTGCCAGCAGCTTGGAGCGGGGGCGCTACGAGCAGTACTTC,CASSLERGRYEQYF,TRBJ2-7,.,TRBV5-5,TRBD2
TGTGCCTGGAGTGTTTACAGCTTGAACACCGGGGAGCTGTTTTTT,CAWSVYSLNTGELFF,TRBJ2-2,.,TRBV30,.
TGTGCCAGCAGCTCGGACAGGGTGATTGAAAAACTGTTTTTT,CASSSDRVIEKLFF,TRBJ1-4,.,TRBV7-9,TRBD1
TGCAGCGTTGAAGGGTCAGTCGGCACAGATACGCAGTATTTT,CSVEGSVGTDTQYF,TRBJ2-3,.,TRBV29-1,.